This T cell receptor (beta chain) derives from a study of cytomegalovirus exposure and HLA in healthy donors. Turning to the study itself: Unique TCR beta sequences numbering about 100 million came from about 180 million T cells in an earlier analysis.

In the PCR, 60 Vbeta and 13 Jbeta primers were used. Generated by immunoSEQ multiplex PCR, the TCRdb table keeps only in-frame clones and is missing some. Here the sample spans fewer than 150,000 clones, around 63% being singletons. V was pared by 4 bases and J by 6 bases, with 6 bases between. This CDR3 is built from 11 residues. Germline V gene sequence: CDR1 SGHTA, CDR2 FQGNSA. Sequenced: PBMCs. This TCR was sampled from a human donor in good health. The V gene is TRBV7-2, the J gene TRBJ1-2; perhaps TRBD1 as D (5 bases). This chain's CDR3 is CASSSRDGYTF. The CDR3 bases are TGTGCCAGCAGCTCCAGGGATGGCTACACCTTC.